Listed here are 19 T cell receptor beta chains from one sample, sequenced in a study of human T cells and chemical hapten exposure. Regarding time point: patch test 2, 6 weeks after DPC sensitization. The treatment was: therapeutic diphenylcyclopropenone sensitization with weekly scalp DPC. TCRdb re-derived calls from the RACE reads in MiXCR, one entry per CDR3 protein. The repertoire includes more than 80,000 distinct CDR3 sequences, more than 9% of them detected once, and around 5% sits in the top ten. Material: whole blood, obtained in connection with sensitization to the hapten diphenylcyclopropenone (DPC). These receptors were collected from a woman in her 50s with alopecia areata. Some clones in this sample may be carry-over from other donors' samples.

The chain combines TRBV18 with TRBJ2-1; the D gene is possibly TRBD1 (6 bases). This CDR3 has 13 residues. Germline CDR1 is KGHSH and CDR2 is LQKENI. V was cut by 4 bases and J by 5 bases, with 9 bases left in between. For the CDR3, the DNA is TGTGCCAGCTCACTGGACAGAGACAATGAGCAGTTCTTC. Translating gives CASSLDRDNEQFF.

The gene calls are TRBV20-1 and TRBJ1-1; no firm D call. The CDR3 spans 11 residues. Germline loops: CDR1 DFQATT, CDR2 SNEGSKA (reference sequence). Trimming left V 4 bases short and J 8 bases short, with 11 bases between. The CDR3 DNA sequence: TGCAGTGCTATTTTTCTCGGGGAAGCTTTCTTT. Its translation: CSAIFLGEAFF.

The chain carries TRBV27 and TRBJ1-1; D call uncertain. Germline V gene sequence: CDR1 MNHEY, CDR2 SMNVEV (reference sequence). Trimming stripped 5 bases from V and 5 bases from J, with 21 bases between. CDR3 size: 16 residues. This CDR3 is CASSPLPAKGRTEAFF. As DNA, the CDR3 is TGTGCCAGCAGTCCCTTGCCGGCTAAGGGAAGGACTGAAGCTTTCTTT.

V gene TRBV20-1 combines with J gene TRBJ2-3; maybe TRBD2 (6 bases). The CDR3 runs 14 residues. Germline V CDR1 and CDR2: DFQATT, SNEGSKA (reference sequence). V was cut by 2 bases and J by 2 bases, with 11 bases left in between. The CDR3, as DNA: TGCAGTGCTAGAAAGCGGGCAGACACAGATACGCAGTATTTT. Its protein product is CSARKRADTDTQYF.

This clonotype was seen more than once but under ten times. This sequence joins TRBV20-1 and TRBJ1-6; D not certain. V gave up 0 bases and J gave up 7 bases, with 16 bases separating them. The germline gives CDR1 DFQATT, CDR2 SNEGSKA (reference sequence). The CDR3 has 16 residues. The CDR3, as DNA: TGCAGTGCTAGAGATCTTTTGGCGGGTCGGAATTCACCCCTCCACTTT. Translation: CSARDLLAGRNSPLHF.

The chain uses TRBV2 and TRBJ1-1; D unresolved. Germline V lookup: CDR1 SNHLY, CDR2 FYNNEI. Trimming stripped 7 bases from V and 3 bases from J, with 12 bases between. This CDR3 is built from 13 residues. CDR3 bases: TGTGCCAGCACTCGTGGGTTGTACACTGAAGCTTTCTTT. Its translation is CASTRGLYTEAFF.

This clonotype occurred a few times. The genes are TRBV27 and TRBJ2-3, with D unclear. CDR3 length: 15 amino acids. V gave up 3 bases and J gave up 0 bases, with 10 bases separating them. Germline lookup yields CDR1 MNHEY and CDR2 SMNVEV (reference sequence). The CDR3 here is CASSFLTSSTDTQYF. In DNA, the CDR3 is TGTGCCAGCAGTTTCCTGACGTCTAGCACAGATACGCAGTATTTT.

The CDR3 loop is CASSPLGRTDTQYF. In DNA, the CDR3 is TGTGCCAGCAGCCCCCTGGGTCGCACAGATACGCAGTATTTT. J is TRBJ2-3 and V is TRBV12-3 or TRBV12-4, with D hard to call. This CDR3 has 14 amino acids. With 6 bases removed from V and 1 base from J, the gap between germline ends came to 11 bases.

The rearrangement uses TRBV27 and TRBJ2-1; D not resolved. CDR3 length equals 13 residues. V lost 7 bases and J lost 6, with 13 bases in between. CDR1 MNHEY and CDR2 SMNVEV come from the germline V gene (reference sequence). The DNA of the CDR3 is TGTGCCAGCACCAGACTCCAAGGCAATGAGCAGTTCTTC. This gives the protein CASTRLQGNEQFF.

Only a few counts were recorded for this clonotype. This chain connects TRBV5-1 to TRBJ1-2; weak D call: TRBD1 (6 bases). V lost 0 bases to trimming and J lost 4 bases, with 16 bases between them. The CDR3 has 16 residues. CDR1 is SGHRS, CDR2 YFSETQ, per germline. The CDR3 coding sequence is TGCGCCAGCAGCTTGGACCAGGGAAGAGGGGGCTATGGCTACACCTTC. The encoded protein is CASSLDQGRGGYGYTF.

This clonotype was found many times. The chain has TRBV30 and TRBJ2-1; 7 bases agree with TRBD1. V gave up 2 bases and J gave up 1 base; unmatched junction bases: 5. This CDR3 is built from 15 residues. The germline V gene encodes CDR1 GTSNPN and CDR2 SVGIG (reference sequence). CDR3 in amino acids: CAWSRGRGSYNEQFF. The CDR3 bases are TGTGCCTGGAGTCGTGGCAGGGGGTCCTACAATGAGCAGTTCTTC.

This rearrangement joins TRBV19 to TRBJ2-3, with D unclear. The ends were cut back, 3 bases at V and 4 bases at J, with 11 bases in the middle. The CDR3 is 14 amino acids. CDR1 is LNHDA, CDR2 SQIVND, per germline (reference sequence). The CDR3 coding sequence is TGTGCCAGTAGTATTCCGGGCGGCGCAGATACGCAGTATTTT. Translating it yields CASSIPGGADTQYF.

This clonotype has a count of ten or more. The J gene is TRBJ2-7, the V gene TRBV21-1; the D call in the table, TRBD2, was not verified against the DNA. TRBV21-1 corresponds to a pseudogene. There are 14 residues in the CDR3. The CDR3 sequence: CASNKGEGRDEQYF. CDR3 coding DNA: TGTGCCAGCAACAAAGGGGAGGGACGGGACGAGCAGTACTTC.

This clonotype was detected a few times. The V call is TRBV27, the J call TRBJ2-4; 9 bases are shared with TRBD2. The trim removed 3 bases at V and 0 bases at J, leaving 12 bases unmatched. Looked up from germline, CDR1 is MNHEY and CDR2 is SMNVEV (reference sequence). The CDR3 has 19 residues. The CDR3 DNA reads TGTGCCAGCAGTTTCAGTAGCGGGAGAGACCCTTTAGCCAAAAACATTCAGTACTTC. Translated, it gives CASSFSSGRDPLAKNIQYF.

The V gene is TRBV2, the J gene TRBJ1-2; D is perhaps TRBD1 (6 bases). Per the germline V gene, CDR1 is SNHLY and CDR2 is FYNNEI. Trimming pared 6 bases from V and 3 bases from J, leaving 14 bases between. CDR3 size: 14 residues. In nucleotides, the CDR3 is TGTGCCAGCAGGGATTCGACAGGACACTATGGCTACACCTTC. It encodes CASRDSTGHYGYTF.

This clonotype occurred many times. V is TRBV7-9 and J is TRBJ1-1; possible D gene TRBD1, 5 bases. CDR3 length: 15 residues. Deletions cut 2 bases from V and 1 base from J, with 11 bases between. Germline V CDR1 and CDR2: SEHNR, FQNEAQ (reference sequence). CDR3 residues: CASSLRDGSNTEAFF. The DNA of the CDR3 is TGTGCCAGCAGCTTACGGGACGGCTCGAACACTGAAGCTTTCTTT. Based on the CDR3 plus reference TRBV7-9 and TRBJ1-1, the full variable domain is DTGVSQNPRHKITKRGQNVTFRCDPISEHNRLYWYRQTLGQGPEFLTYFQNEAQLEKSRLLSDRFSAERPKGSFSTLEIQRTEQGDSAMYLCASSLRDGSNTEAFFGQGTRLTVV.

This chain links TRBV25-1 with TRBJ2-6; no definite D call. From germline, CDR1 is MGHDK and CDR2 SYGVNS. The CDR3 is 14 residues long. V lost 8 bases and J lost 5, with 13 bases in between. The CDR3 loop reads CASEESWRANVLTF. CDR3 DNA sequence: TGTGCCAGCGAAGAGAGTTGGAGGGCCAACGTCCTGACTTTC.

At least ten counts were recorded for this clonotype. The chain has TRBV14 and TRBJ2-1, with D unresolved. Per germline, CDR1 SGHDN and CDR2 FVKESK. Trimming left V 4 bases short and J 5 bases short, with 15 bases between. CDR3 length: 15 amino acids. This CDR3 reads CASSRTLLAHNEQFF. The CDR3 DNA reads TGTGCCAGCAGCCGGACCCTTCTCGCGCACAATGAGCAGTTCTTC.

CDR3 amino acids: CSAGVPKTQYF. CDR3 nucleotides: TGCAGTGCGGGAGTTCCGAAGACCCAGTACTTC. V is TRBV20-1 and J is TRBJ2-5; D is possibly TRBD2 (5 bases). The germline CDR1 and CDR2 sequences are DFQATT and SNEGSKA (reference sequence). The V gene lost 6 bases and the J gene lost 6 bases, with 11 bases spanning the gap. This CDR3 comprises 11 residues.